A single sample gave rise to the 29 T cell receptor beta chains below, sequenced in a study of blood T cell repertoires in COVID-19. Assay: immunoSEQ multiplex PCR; the TCRdb copy retains only in-frame clones and omits some. This table holds under 350,000 clones, roughly nine tenths found once. Sample: PBMCs or T cells enriched from blood (not recorded which). Receptors were obtained from a man aged 55 to 70 who had recovered from COVID-19.

V is TRBV6-6 and J is TRBJ1-2; 9 bases fit TRBD1. In germline, CDR1 is MNHNY, CDR2 SVGAGI (reference sequence). The CDR3 has 12 residues. V dropped 10 bases and J dropped 6; count of bases not matched to a gene: 6. CDR3 coding DNA: TGTGCCACCACACAGGGGGCGAATGGCTACACCTTC. This gives the protein CATTQGANGYTF.

The chain carries TRBV2 and TRBJ1-1, with 7 bases that match TRBD1. V was pared by 4 bases and J by 1 base, with 6 bases of the junction left unmatched. The germline V gene encodes CDR1 SNHLY and CDR2 FYNNEI. The CDR3 has 15 residues. CDR3 loop: CASSGGGQRNTEAFF. CDR3 nucleotide sequence: TGTGCCAGCAGTGGAGGGGGACAGAGGAACACTGAAGCTTTCTTT. Based on the CDR3 plus reference TRBV2 and TRBJ1-1, the full variable domain is EPEVTQTPSHQVTQMGQEVILRCVPISNHLYFYWYRQILGQKVEFLVSFYNNEISEKSEIFDDQFSVERPDGSNFTLKIRSTKLEDSAMYFCASSGGGQRNTEAFFGQGTRLTVV.

J is TRBJ1-1 and V is TRBV9; 7 bases are a match to TRBD1. Per germline, CDR1 SGDLS and CDR2 YYNGEE. The CDR3 has 16 amino acids. V was clipped by 3 bases and J by 2 bases; unmatched bases: 10. In nucleotides, the CDR3 is TGTGCCAGCAGCGCCGGGACAGAGGGGGCCAACACTGAAGCTTTCTTT. Protein: CASSAGTEGANTEAFF.

The chain employs TRBV6-5 and TRBJ1-2, with D tentatively TRBD1 (6 bases). V was shortened by 7 bases and J by 4 bases, with 19 bases between the two germline ends. The CDR3 contains 15 residues. In germline, CDR1 is MNHEY, CDR2 SVGAGI. CDR3 sequence: CASTREQGGLYGYTF. CDR3 DNA sequence: TGTGCCAGCACCAGGGAACAGGGCGGTCTCTATGGCTACACCTTC.

This clone was detected once. This chain uses TRBV28 with TRBJ1-4, with a tentative D call TRBD1 (5 bases). Germline CDR1 is MDHEN and CDR2 is SYDVKM. This CDR3 is built from 14 residues. Trimming took off 3 bases at V and 7 bases at J, with 12 bases between the two ends. This chain's CDR3 is CASSFLQGGEKLFF. The CDR3 bases are TGTGCCAGCAGTTTCCTTCAGGGTGGTGAAAAACTGTTTTTT.

The chain combines TRBV27 with TRBJ1-5, with D tentatively TRBD1 (6 bases). The CDR3 is 15 residues long. V lost 5 bases and J lost 7, with 18 bases in between. Germline-derived CDR1 and CDR2 are MNHEY and SMNVEV (reference sequence). The CDR3 nucleotides are TGTGCCAGCAGTCCCACCGGCCAGGGGTTGCAGCCCCAGCATTTT. Its protein product is CASSPTGQGLQPQHF.

The chain carries TRBV4-3 and TRBJ1-5, with D possibly being TRBD1 (6 bases). V was clipped by 0 bases and J by 10 bases, with 16 bases between them. The CDR3 spans 15 residues. Germline CDR1 reads LGHNA; CDR2 reads YSLEER. The CDR3 sequence: CASSQDRRGGHPQHF. The CDR3 nucleotides read TGCGCCAGCAGCCAAGATCGTCGGGGGGGCCACCCCCAGCATTTT.

The genes are TRBV11-2 and TRBJ2-2, with TRBD2 matching over 7 bases. From germline, CDR1 is SGHAT and CDR2 FQNNGV. The CDR3 extends over 16 amino acids. Trimming at V came to 3 bases and at J to 5 bases, leaving 9 bases not matched to a gene. CDR3 region: CASSFALARGTGELFF. The CDR3 DNA sequence: TGTGCCAGCAGCTTCGCACTAGCGCGTGGGACCGGGGAGCTGTTTTTT.

The genes are TRBV4-2 and TRBJ2-1, with 15 bases matching TRBD2. The CDR3 contains 15 residues. V dropped 4 bases and J dropped 9; count of bases not matched to a gene: 4. CDR1 is LGHNA and CDR2 is YNFKEQ in the germline V gene. For the CDR3, the DNA is TGTGCCAGCAGCCTGGGACTAGCGGGAGGCGGTGAGCAGTTCTTC. It specifies CASSLGLAGGGEQFF.

The V and J genes are TRBV30 and TRBJ1-4; D ambiguous. The CDR3 is 14 amino acids. Germline CDR1 reads GTSNPN; CDR2 reads SVGIG (reference sequence). With 3 bases removed from V and 12 bases from J, the gap between germline ends came to 20 bases. CDR3 in DNA: TGTGCCTGGAGCGACACGGCCGGGGTTGGAGAACTGTTTTTT. Translation gives CAWSDTAGVGELFF.

V usage is TRBV5-1 and J usage is TRBJ2-7; 12 nucleotides line up with TRBD2. The CDR3 consists of 15 residues. Germline V gene sequence: CDR1 SGHRS, CDR2 YFSETQ. V shed 4 bases and J 4 bases; nucleotides not matched to a gene: 6. CDR3 sequence: CASSRTSGAGYEQYF. CDR3 nucleotides: TGCGCCAGCAGCAGGACTAGCGGGGCTGGGTACGAGCAGTACTTC.

The V and J genes are TRBV5-1 and TRBJ1-4, with D hard to call. CDR1 and CDR2 from the germline V gene are SGHRS and YFSETQ. Trimming left V 2 bases short and J 7 bases short, with 15 bases between. The CDR3 covers 15 residues. This CDR3 is CASSFNGGRSEKLFF. CDR3 DNA: TGCGCCAGCAGCTTCAATGGAGGGAGGAGTGAAAAACTGTTTTTT.

The chain is built from TRBV7-2 and TRBJ1-6; no clear D gene. Trimming shortened V by 2 bases and J by 7 bases, and 9 bases separated the two germline ends. Germline CDR1 and CDR2: SGHTA and FQGNSA. There are 14 residues in the CDR3. CDR3 bases: TGTGCCAGCAGCTTACGGTCGAGGAATTCACCCCTCCACTTT. This encodes CASSLRSRNSPLHF. The entire variable domain, with the rest obtained from reference TRBV7-2 and TRBJ1-6, is as follows: GAGVSQSPSNKVTEKGKDVELRCDPISGHTALYWYRQSLGQGLEFLIYFQGNSAPDKSGLPSDRFSAERTGGSVSTLTIQRTQQEDSAVYLCASSLRSRNSPLHFGNGTRLTVT.

The gene calls are TRBV4-2 and TRBJ2-1; D may be TRBD2 (5 bases). There are 14 residues in the CDR3. The germline V gene encodes CDR1 LGHNA and CDR2 YNFKEQ. V gave up 0 bases and J gave up 9 bases, with 12 bases separating them. CDR3 in DNA: TGTGCCAGCAGCCAAGAAGGGAGTCTAGGTGAGCAGTTCTTC. This translates into CASSQEGSLGEQFF.

The chain employs TRBV3-1 (or the pseudogene TRBV3-2) and TRBJ2-2; 11 bases line up with TRBD1. Germline V gives CDR1 LGHDT, CDR2 YNNKEL (reference sequence). V shed 2 bases and J 5 bases; nucleotides not matched to a gene: 10. There are 18 residues in the CDR3. The CDR3 DNA reads as TGTGCCAGCAGCCAATACAGGACAGGGGGCCGAAGGACCGGGGAGCTGTTTTTT. Protein: CASSQYRTGGRRTGELFF.

J is TRBJ1-5 and V is TRBV28, with TRBD1 matching over 7 bases. The CDR3 length is 15 residues. The V gene end was trimmed by 6 bases and the J gene end by 3 bases; junction bases not matched to a gene: 8. Germline values: CDR1 MDHEN, CDR2 SYDVKM. The CDR3 nucleotides are TGTGCCAGCAGGGCTAGACAGGGCCCCAATCAGCCCCAGCATTTT. Protein product: CASRARQGPNQPQHF.

This clone was observed a few times. The chain employs TRBV11-3 and TRBJ2-7, with 7 bases lining up with TRBD2. The CDR3 extends over 13 amino acids. Germline loops: CDR1 SGHNT, CDR2 YENEEA. V gave up 6 bases and J gave up 6 bases; unmatched junction bases: 8. CDR3 sequence: CASSGLGKREQYF. CDR3 DNA: TGTGCCAGCAGTGGACTAGGGAAGCGCGAGCAGTACTTC.

At least ten counts were recorded for this clone. The chain's CDR3 is CTSSQGGLRTQYF. CDR3 DNA sequence: TGCACCAGCAGCCAGGGCGGACTGAGGACCCAGTACTTC. The rearrangement links TRBV1 to TRBJ2-5; the table's D call, TRBD2, was not checked against the DNA. TRBV1 is recorded as a pseudogene. CDR3 length: 13 amino acids.

The CDR3 loop is CASSLNSLRSNYGYTF. The CDR3 DNA reads TGTGCCAGCAGCTTAAACAGTCTACGATCTAACTATGGCTACACCTTC. The chain carries TRBV7-8 and TRBJ1-2, with unresolved D. Trimming took 2 bases from V and 0 from J, leaving 13 bases between them. This CDR3 spans 16 amino acids. Per the germline V gene, CDR1 is SGHVS and CDR2 is FQNEAQ.

The chain is built from TRBV5-1 and TRBJ1-1; TRBD1 is a possible D gene (5 bases). The CDR3 loop spans 14 amino acids. Germline V gives CDR1 SGHRS, CDR2 YFSETQ. Trimming took off 3 bases at V and 11 bases at J, with 20 bases between the two ends. The CDR3 DNA reads TGCGCCAGCAGCTCGACGGCAGGGCGGTCGTCGGCTTTCTTT. Protein: CASSSTAGRSSAFF.

This chain links TRBV3-1 (or the pseudogene TRBV3-2) with TRBJ2-1; tentatively, D is TRBD1 (6 bases). The V gene lost 0 bases and the J gene lost 3 bases, with 9 bases spanning the gap. The CDR3 covers 15 residues. Germline V gives CDR1 LGHDT, CDR2 YNNKEL (reference sequence). The CDR3, as DNA: TGTGCCAGCAGCCAAGAAAAGGGGGTCTACAATGAGCAGTTCTTC. This gives the protein CASSQEKGVYNEQFF.

The rearrangement uses TRBV20-1 and TRBJ2-1, with D perhaps matching TRBD2 (6 bases). This CDR3 contains 11 residues. Trimming left V 5 bases short and J 8 bases short, with 10 bases between. Germline lookup yields CDR1 DFQATT and CDR2 SNEGSKA (reference sequence). The CDR3 nucleotides read TGCAGTGCTCAAGCGGGCCATGAGCAGTTCTTC. Its translation: CSAQAGHEQFF.

CDR3 in amino acids: CATRKGQENTEAFF. DNA for the CDR3: TGTGCCACCCGGAAGGGACAGGAGAACACTGAAGCTTTCTTT. This chain connects TRBV10-3 to TRBJ1-1, with 8 bases lining up with TRBD1. The ends lost 10 bases at V and 1 base at J; junction bases unmatched: 8. This CDR3 region has 14 residues. CDR1 is ENHRY and CDR2 is SYGVKD in the germline V gene.

This clone was found a few times. DNA for the CDR3: TGCGCCAGCAGAAGTAGCGAGGTTTCTGGCTACACCTTC. Amino acid sequence: CASRSSEVSGYTF. This sequence joins TRBV4-1 and TRBJ1-2; D gene uncertain. Germline loops: CDR1 MGHRA, CDR2 YSYEKL. The CDR3 runs to 13 residues. Between the trimmed V and J ends, which lost 6 bases and 7 bases, there was a span of 15 bases.

This clone was seen only a few times. This chain joins TRBV5-6 and TRBJ2-5, with D possibly TRBD2 on 6 matching bases. The V and J ends lost 0 bases and 5 bases respectively, with 20 bases between them. Per germline, CDR1 SGHDT and CDR2 YYEEEE. The CDR3 is 17 amino acids. In DNA, the CDR3 is TGTGCCAGCAGCTTGGCCACACTGATGGGGGGTAAGGAGACCCAGTACTTC. This gives the protein CASSLATLMGGKETQYF.

The J gene is TRBJ2-5, the V gene TRBV7-8, with D perhaps matching TRBD2 (6 bases). V lost 6 bases and J lost 5, with 19 bases in between. This CDR3 has 15 residues. Germline V gives CDR1 SGHVS, CDR2 FQNEAQ. The CDR3 DNA follows: TGTGCCAGCAGTCACCGTAGCGGTGGGTGGGAGACCCAGTACTTC. Amino acid sequence: CASSHRSGGWETQYF.

This chain uses TRBV28 with TRBJ1-2; the match to TRBD1 covers 9 bases. Germline V gene sequence: CDR1 MDHEN, CDR2 SYDVKM. The CDR3 sequence is 15 residues long. Losses at the gene ends were 5 bases for V and 1 base for J; bases not matched to a gene: 5. The CDR3 DNA is TGTGCCAGCAGTCTAGGGACAGGGTTTAACTATGGCTACACCTTC. Translation: CASSLGTGFNYGYTF.

The chain has TRBV27 and TRBJ1-6; D not resolved. Trimming took off 3 bases at V and 10 bases at J, with 16 bases between the two ends. The germline V gene has CDR1 MNHEY and CDR2 SMNVEV (reference sequence). This CDR3 is built from 15 residues. CDR3 nucleotides: TGTGCCAGCAGTTTTTCTCCTCCACAGAGATCACCCCTCCACTTT. Translated: CASSFSPPQRSPLHF.

The chain has TRBV5-1 and TRBJ2-3; 7 bases match TRBD2. Per the germline V gene, CDR1 is SGHRS and CDR2 is YFSETQ. The CDR3 consists of 16 residues. V was pared by 3 bases and J by 2 bases, with 9 bases of the junction left unmatched. The chain's CDR3 is CASSSTGGGTTDTQYF. Written as DNA, the CDR3 is TGCGCCAGCAGCTCCACGGGCGGGGGAACCACAGATACGCAGTATTTT.